These 9 T cell receptor beta chains were sequenced from one sample in a study of T cell responses to AZD1222 COVID-19 vaccine. Sequencing used immunoSEQ multiplex PCR; TCRdb keeps in-frame clones, though not all of them. The table has approximately 90,000 clones, approximately 86% seen once; the top ten hold approximately 8%. The specimen was peripheral blood, collected on day 0 of AZD1222 vaccination. These receptors all stem from an adult in good health.

The V and J genes are TRBV24-1 and TRBJ2-3, with 7 bases identical to TRBD2. Trimming cost V 3 bases and J 5 bases; bases outside gene matches: 7. This CDR3 has 15 residues. Germline values: CDR1 KGHDR, CDR2 SFDVKD. The CDR3 DNA sequence: TGTGCCACCAGTGATCCTAGCGGCAGAGGAGATACGCAGTATTTT. Its protein product is CATSDPSGRGDTQYF.

The V gene is TRBV7-2, the J gene TRBJ1-3, with D unresolved. The CDR3 contains 14 residues. Looked up from germline, CDR1 is SGHTA and CDR2 is FQGNSA. V dropped 6 bases and J dropped 1 base, with 10 bases sitting between them. The CDR3 sequence is CASRDGKSGNTIYF. The DNA for the CDR3 is TGTGCCAGCAGAGACGGGAAGTCTGGAAACACCATATATTTT.

V is TRBV18 and J is TRBJ1-3, with 9 bases identical to TRBD1. Unmatched junction bases numbered 3, after V lost 0 bases and J lost 0 bases. The CDR3 has 17 residues. From germline, CDR1 is KGHSH and CDR2 LQKENI. CDR3 amino acids: CASSPPGDRASGNTIYF. The CDR3 nucleotides read TGTGCCAGCTCACCACCTGGGGACAGGGCCTCTGGAAACACCATATATTTT.

J is TRBJ1-1 and V is TRBV5-4; D gene unclear. The length of the CDR3 is 15 residues. The germline V gene encodes CDR1 SGHNT and CDR2 YYREEE (reference sequence). The V end was cut by 4 bases, the J end by 0 bases, with 13 bases between. The CDR3 reads CASSGSPTMNTEAFF. The DNA of the CDR3 is TGTGCCAGCAGCGGAAGCCCGACAATGAACACTGAAGCTTTCTTT.

The chain links TRBV4-2 to TRBJ2-7, with 14 bases fitting TRBD2. The CDR3 spans 23 residues. Trimming at V came to 7 bases and at J to 0 bases, leaving 26 bases not matched to a gene. CDR1 and CDR2 (germline): LGHNA, YNFKEQ. The CDR3 here is CASTPGRGFGLGLAGESSYEQYF. The CDR3 DNA reads as TGTGCCAGCACCCCGGGCAGGGGCTTCGGATTGGGACTAGCGGGGGAGAGCTCCTACGAGCAGTACTTC.

The rearrangement links TRBV11-2 to TRBJ2-7, with TRBD1 as a possible D gene (6 bases). The V and J ends lost 5 bases and 2 bases respectively, with 16 bases between them. The CDR3 is made up of 15 amino acids. Germline V CDR1 and CDR2: SGHAT, FQNNGV. The CDR3 DNA reads as TGTGCCAGCAGCCTCGGCAATCAGGGGCCCTACGAGCAGTACTTC. It translates to CASSLGNQGPYEQYF.

CDR3 residues: CASSQDGGRAYNEQFF. CDR3 DNA sequence: TGCGCCAGCAGCCAAGATGGGGGGAGGGCCTACAATGAGCAGTTCTTC. The rearrangement links TRBV4-1 to TRBJ2-1, with 7 bases that match TRBD2. J lost 2 bases, V lost 0 bases, and 4 bases had no gene match. Germline V gene data show CDR1 as MGHRA and CDR2 as YSYEKL. This CDR3 has 16 residues.

The CDR3 DNA is TGTGCCAGTATTAACTACCCGGGACAGGATTATGGCTACACCTTC. Encoded protein: CASINYPGQDYGYTF. This rearrangement joins TRBV19 to TRBJ1-2, with 8 bases identical to TRBD1. CDR1 is LNHDA and CDR2 is SQIVND in the germline V gene (reference sequence). CDR3 length: 15 residues. V lost 7 bases and J lost 5; bases outside the gene matches: 12.

The V call is TRBV5-1, the J call TRBJ1-5, with unresolved D. Germline CDR1 and CDR2: SGHRS and YFSETQ. CDR3 size: 14 residues. Trimming took off 4 bases at V and 2 bases at J, with 10 bases between the two ends. CDR3 in amino acids: CASSPDARNQPQHF. DNA for the CDR3: TGCGCCAGCAGCCCGGACGCTCGCAATCAGCCCCAGCATTTT.